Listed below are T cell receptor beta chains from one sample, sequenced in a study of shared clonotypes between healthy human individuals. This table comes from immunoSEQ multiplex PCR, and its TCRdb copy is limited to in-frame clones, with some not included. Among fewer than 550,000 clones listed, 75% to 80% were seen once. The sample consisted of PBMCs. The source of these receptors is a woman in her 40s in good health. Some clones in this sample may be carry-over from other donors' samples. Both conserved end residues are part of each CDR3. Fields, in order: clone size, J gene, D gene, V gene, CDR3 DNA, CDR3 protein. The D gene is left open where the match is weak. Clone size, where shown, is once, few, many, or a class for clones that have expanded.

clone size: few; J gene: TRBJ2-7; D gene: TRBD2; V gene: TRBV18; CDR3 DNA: TGTGCCAGCTCACCGGGACTAGCGGACTACGAGCAGTACTTC; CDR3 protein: CASSPGLADYEQYF
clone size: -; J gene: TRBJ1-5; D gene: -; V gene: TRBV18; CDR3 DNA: TGTGCCAGCTCACCACGGGGGGTCGGCAATCAGCCCCAGCATTTT; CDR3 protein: CASSPRGVGNQPQHF
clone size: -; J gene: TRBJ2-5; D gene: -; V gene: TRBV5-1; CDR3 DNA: TGCGCCAGCAGAAGGGACCACCAAGAGACCCAGTACTTC; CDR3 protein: CASRRDHQETQYF
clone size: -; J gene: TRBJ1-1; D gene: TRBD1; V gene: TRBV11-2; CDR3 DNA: TGTGCCAGCAGCCTATACAGGGGTACGCACACTGAAGCTTTCTTT; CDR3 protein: CASSLYRGTHTEAFF
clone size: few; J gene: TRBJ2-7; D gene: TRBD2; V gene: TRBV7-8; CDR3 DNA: TGTGCCAGCAGCACCACTAGCGGGAGGCTACCTGGGCAGTACTTC; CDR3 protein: CASSTTSGRLPGQYF
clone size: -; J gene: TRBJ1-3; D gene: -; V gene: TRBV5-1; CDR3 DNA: TGCGCCAGCAGCCCTGGACCCCTGGGGGCTGGAAACACCATATATTTT; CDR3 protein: CASSPGPLGAGNTIYF
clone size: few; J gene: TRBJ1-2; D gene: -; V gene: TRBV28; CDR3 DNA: TGTGCCAGCAGGGTTCCCGGTCTGGGCTACACCTTC; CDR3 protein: CASRVPGLGYTF
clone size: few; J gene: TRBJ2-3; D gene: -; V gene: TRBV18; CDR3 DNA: TGTGCCAGCTCACTGCGCACAGATACGCAGTATTTT; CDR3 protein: CASSLRTDTQYF
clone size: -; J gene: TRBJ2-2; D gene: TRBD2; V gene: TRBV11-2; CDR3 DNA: TGTGCCAGCAGCGGCTACTCAGCGGGAGGGCCAAACACCGGGGAGCTGTTTTTT; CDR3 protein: CASSGYSAGGPNTGELFF
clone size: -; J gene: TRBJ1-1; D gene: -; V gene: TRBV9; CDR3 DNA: TGTGCCAGCAGCGTAGGGGCAGGGTATGCTGAAGCTTTCTTT; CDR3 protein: CASSVGAGYAEAFF
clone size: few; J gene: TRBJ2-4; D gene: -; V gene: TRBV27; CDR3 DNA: TGTGCCAGCAGTTCCCCTACAAAAGGGGGGACGGGTAACATTCAGTACTTC; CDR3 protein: CASSSPTKGGTGNIQYF
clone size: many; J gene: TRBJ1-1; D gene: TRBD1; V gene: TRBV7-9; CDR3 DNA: TGTGCCAGCAGCCCGGACAGGGTCATGAACACTGAAGCTTTCTTT; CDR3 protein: CASSPDRVMNTEAFF
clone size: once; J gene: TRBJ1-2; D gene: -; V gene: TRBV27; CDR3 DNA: TGTGCCAGCAGTTTCCAGGGAGGCGGTGGCTACACCTTC; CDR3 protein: CASSFQGGGGYTF